This TCR beta chain appears in the sequencing data of a study of OX40 agonist ivuxolimab in advanced cancers. Study at large: The study gave patients intravenous ivuxolimab at 0.01 to 10 mg/kg every 2 weeks. Patients with prior anti-PD-1, anti-PD-L1 or anti-CTLA-4 therapy were eligible; 40% had some.

TCRdb's table, derived via immunoSEQ multiplex PCR, lists solely in-frame clones and lacks some. Counted here are around 61,000 clones, about 90% occurring once; the ten biggest clones make up around 25%. The CDR3 sequence is 14 residues long. CDR1 SNHLY and CDR2 FYNNEI come from the germline V gene. Trimming stripped 3 bases from V and 4 bases from J, with 11 bases between. The rearrangement uses TRBV2 and TRBJ2-3; tentatively, D is TRBD2 (6 bases). Specimen: CD4+ or CD8+ T cells sorted from blood, collected in a trial of the OX40 agonist ivuxolimab. This TCR was sampled from an adult with an advanced solid tumor such as melanoma, head and neck, liver or kidney cancer. CDR3: CASSEGGFPDTQYF. The CDR3 DNA sequence: TGTGCCAGCAGTGAGGGGGGTTTTCCAGATACGCAGTATTTT.